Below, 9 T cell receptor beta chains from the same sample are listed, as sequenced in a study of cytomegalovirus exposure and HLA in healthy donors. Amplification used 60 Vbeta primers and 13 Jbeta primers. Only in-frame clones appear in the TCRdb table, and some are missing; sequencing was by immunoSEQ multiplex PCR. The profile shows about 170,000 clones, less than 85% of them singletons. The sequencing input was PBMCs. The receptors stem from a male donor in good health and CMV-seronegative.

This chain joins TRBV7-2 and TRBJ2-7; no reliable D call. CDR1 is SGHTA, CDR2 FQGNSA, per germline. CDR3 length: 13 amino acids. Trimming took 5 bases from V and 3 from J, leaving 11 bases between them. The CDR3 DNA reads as TGTGCCAGCAGCGCTAGGCCAGACTACGAGCAGTACTTC. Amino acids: CASSARPDYEQYF.

CDR3: CASSLGGGPYQETQYF. The CDR3 bases are TGTGCCAGCAGTTTGGGCGGGGGCCCGTACCAAGAGACCCAGTACTTC. The chain combines TRBV28 with TRBJ2-5, with D possibly being TRBD2 (7 bases). The CDR3 runs to 16 residues. Trimming stripped 3 bases from V and 0 bases from J, with 14 bases between. Germline V gene sequence: CDR1 MDHEN, CDR2 SYDVKM.

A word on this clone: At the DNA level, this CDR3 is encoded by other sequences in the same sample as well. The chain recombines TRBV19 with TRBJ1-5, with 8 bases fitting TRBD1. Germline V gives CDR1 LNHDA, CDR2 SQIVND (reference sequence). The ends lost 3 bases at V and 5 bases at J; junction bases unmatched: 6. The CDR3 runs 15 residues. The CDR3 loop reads CASSIGRGLDQPQHF. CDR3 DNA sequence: TGTGCCAGTAGTATTGGCAGGGGGCTCGATCAGCCCCAGCATTTT.

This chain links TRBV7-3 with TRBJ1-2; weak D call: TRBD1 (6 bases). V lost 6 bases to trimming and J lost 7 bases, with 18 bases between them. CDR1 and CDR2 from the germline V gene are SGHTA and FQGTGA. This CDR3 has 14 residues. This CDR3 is CASSRTAGLVGYTF. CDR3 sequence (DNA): TGTGCCAGCAGTCGGACAGCAGGTTTGGTTGGCTACACCTTC.

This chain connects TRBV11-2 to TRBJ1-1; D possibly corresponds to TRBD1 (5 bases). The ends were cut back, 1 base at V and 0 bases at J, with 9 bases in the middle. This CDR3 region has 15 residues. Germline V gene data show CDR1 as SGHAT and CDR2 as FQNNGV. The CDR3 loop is CASSLGTNLNTEAFF. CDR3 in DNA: TGTGCCAGCAGCTTAGGGACAAACTTGAACACTGAAGCTTTCTTT.

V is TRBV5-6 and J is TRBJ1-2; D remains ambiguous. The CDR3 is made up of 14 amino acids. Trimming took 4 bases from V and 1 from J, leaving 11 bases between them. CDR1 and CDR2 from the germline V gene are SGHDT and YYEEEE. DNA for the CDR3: TGTGCCAGCAGCCCCCTTGGCGGTAACTATGGCTACACCTTC. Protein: CASSPLGGNYGYTF.

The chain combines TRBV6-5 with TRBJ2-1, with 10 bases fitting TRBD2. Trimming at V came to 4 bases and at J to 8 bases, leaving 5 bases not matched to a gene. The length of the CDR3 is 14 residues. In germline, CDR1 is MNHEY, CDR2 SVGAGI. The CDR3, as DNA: TGTGCCAGCAGTTCTAGCGGGAGTCGGCATGAGCAGTTCTTC. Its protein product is CASSSSGSRHEQFF.

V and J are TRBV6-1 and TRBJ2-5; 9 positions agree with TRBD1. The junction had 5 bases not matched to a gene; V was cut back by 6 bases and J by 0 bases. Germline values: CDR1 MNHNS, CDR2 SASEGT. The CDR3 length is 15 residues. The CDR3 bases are TGTGCCAGCAGCCGAGGACAGGGGAACCAAGAGACCCAGTACTTC. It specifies CASSRGQGNQETQYF.

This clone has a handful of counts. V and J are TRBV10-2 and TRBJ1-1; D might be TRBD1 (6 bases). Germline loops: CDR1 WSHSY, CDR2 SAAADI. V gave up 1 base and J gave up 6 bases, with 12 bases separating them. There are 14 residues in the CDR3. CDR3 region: CASSEWGRVAEAFF. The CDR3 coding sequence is TGCGCCAGCAGTGAGTGGGGGCGCGTCGCTGAAGCTTTCTTT.